This T cell receptor (beta chain) comes out of a study of T cell repertoires in MIS-A myocarditis. This CDR3 contains 14 residues. V dropped 0 bases and J dropped 4 bases, with 7 bases sitting between them. Germline CDR1 and CDR2: MNHNY and SVGAGI (reference sequence). Libraries were prepared by immunoSEQ multiplex PCR; TCRdb keeps only in-frame clonotypes and omits some of them. Of over 5,500 clones in the sample, 65% to 85% were seen once. The sequencing sample was made of interventricular septum heart tissue obtained at autopsy. This TCR was recovered from a man between 18 and 35 years old with fulminant myocarditis from multisystem inflammatory syndrome in adults (MIS-A) after COVID-19. The chain joins TRBV6-6 to TRBJ2-1, with D unresolved. The CDR3: CASSYSRVYNEQFF. The CDR3 region has the DNA TGTGCCAGCAGTTACTCAAGGGTGTACAATGAGCAGTTCTTC.